Given below is one T cell receptor (beta chain) in context. The data are from a study of cytomegalovirus exposure and HLA in healthy donors. The V end was cut by 4 bases, the J end by 0 bases, with 10 bases between. The CDR3 extends over 15 amino acids. The germline gives CDR1 SGHDN, CDR2 FVKESK. The study ran its PCR with 60 Vbeta and 13 Jbeta primers. The table came from immunoSEQ multiplex PCR; TCRdb's copy has only in-frame clones and leaves some out. The data contain about 120,000 clones, around four fifths of them singletons. Sequenced: PBMCs. The sequence was obtained from a man aged 18 to 30 in good health and CMV-seropositive. The chain is built from TRBV14 and TRBJ1-3; TRBD1 might be the D (5 bases). The CDR3 nucleotides are TGTGCCAGCAGCCCACAGGAGGGCTCTGGAAACACCATATATTTT. This codes for CASSPQEGSGNTIYF.